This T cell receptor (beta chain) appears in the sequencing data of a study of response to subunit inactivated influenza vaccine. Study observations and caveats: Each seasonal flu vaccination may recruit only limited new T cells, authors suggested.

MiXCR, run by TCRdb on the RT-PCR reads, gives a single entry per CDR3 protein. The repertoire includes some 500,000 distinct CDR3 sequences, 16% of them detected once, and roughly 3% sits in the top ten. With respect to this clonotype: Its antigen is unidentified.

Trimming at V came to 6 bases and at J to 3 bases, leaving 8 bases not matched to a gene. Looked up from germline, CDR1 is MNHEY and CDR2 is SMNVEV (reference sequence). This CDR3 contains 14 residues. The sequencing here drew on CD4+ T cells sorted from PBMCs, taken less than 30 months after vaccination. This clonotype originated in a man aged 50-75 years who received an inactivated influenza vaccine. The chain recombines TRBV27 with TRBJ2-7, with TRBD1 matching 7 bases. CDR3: CASRTTGVGYEQYF. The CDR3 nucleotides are TGTGCCAGCAGGACTACAGGGGTTGGCTACGAGCAGTACTTC.